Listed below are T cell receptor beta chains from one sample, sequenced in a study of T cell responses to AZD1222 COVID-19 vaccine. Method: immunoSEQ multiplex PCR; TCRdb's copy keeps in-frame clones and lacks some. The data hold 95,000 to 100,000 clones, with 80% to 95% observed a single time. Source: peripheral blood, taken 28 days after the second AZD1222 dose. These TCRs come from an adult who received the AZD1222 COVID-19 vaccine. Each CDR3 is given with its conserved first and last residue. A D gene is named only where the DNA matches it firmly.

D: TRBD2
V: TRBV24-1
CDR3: CATSDGTSGRAYNEQFF

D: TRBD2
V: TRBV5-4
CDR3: CASSPPGTSVYEQFF

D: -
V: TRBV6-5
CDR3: CASREDSHSNQPQHF

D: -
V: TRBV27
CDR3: CASRKQGNQPQHF

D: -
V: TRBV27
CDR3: CASSQQGRTEAFF

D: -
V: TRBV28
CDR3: CASRTSPGELFF

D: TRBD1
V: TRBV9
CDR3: CASSVLGTGNGELFF

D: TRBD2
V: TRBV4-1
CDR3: CASSHPSGTREAGEQFF

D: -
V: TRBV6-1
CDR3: CASSEARYGNQPQHF

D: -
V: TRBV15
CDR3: CATSRDQGGGETQYF

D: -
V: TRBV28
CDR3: CASSPLGEVGGDTQYF

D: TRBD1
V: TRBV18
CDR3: CASSASPPGQGGQPQHF

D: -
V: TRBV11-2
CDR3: CASSFRQRLFF

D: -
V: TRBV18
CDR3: CASSPEADYEQYF

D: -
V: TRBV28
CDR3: CASATVSYNEQFF

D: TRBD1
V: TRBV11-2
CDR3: CASSFSQGARSNQPQHF

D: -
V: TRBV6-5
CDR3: CASSREGENQPQHF

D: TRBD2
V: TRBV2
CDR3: CAGRTSGEQYF

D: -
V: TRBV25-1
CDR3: CASSDPWTAYNEQFF

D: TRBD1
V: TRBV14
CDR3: CASSQRTGPGGNTIYF

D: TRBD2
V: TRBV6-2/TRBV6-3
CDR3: CASSLNSGTSVYNEQFF

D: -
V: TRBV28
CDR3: CASSLRGGSTDTQYF

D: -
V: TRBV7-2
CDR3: CASSLALGFSDEQFF

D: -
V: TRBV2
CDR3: CASSAGQQAYNEQFF

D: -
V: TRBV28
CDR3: CASSRFRDVANTEAFF

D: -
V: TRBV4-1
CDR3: CASSQESRLNTEAFF

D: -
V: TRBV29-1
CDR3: CSVEDLIRGTEAFF

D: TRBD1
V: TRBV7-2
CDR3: CASSWDRVYEQYF

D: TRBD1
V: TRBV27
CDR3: CASSDSGGEQYF

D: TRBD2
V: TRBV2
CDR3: CASSEPPSGRRNIQYF

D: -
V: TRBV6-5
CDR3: CASSYGSTDTQYF

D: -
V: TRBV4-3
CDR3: CASSQVTGSGELFF

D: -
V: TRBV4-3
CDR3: CASSQDWGWEEKLFF

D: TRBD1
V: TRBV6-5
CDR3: CATLPWTGDNSPLHF

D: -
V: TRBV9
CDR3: CASSGKPAMNTEAFF

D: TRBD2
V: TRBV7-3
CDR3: CASSLGGSGPDEQFF

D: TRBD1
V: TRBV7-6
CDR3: CASSKGASGNTGELFF

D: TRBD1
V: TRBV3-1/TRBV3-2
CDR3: CASSAGTGINTQYF

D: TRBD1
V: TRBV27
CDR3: CASSLSGTEGRRQQYF

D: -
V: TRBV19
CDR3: CASSFGHNQPQHF